This T cell receptor beta chain stems from a study of T cells in localized non-small cell lung cancer. The CDR3 has 16 residues. The germline V gene has CDR1 MNHNY and CDR2 SVGAGI (reference sequence). V dropped 5 bases and J dropped 7; count of bases not matched to a gene: 12. The table came from immunoSEQ multiplex PCR; TCRdb's copy has only in-frame clones and leaves some out. The sample includes about 78,000 clones, around four fifths of them seen just once. The V call is TRBV6-6, the J call TRBJ1-5; TRBD1 matches 9 bases. Source: peripheral blood, taken before any cancer treatment. This clonotype was sampled from a man between 35 and 75 years old with stage I lung adenocarcinoma. Here the CDR3 reads CASSPFDRGARQPQHF. CDR3 in DNA: TGTGCCAGCAGTCCGTTTGACAGGGGGGCGCGGCAGCCCCAGCATTTT.